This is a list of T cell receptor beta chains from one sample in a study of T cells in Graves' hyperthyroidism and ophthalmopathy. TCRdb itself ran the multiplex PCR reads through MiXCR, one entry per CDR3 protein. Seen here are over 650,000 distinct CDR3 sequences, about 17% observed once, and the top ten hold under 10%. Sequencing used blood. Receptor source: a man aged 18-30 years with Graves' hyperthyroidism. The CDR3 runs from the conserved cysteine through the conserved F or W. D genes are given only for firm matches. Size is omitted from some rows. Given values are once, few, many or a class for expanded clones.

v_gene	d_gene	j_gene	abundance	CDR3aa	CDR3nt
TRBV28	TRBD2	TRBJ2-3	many	CASRRLAGGRTDTQYF	TGTGCCAGCAGACGTTTAGCGGGAGGACGCACAGATACGCAGTATTTT
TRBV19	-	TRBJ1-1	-	CASSFHPNTEAFF	TGTGCCAGTAGTTTTCACCCGAACACTGAAGCTTTCTTT
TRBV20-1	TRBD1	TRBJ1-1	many	CSAGPGQPNTEAFF	TGCAGTGCTGGGCCGGGACAGCCGAACACTGAAGCTTTCTTT
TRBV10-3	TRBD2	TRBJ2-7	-	CAISEPLAASSYEQYF	TGTGCCATCAGTGAGCCACTAGCGGCTAGCTCCTACGAGCAGTACTTC
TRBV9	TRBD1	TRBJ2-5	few	CASSGGTGLEETQYF	TGTGCCAGCAGCGGTGGGACAGGCTTAGAAGAGACCCAGTACTTC
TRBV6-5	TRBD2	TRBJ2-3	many	CASSYVAGAGADTQYF	TGTGCCAGCAGTTACGTAGCGGGAGCTGGTGCAGATACGCAGTATTTT
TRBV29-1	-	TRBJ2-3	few	CSAEGTDTQYF	TGCAGCGCCGAGGGGACAGATACGCAGTATTTT
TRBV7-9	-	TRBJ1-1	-	CASSLSYPECFF	TGTGCCAGCAGCTTAAGTTACCCGGAGTGTTTCTTT
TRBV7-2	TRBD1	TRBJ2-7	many	CASSPRHGTGDYEQYF	TGTGCCAGCAGCCCCCGCCACGGGACAGGGGACTACGAGCAGTACTTC
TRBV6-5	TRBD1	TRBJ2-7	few	CASSSQGWEQYF	TGTGCCAGCAGTTCACAGGGGTGGGAGCAGTACTTC
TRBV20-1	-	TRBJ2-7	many	CSARGDGSYEQYF	TGCAGTGCTAGAGGGGACGGCTCCTACGAGCAGTACTTC
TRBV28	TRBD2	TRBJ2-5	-	CASRLTSGRGETQYF	TGTGCCAGCAGGCTGACTAGCGGGAGAGGGGAGACCCAGTACTTC
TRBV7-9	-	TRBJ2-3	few	CASSTAHLSTDTQYF	TGTGCCAGCAGCACAGCGCACCTTAGCACAGATACGCAGTATTTT
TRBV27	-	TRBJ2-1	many	CASSSRGPHNEQFF	TGTGCCAGCAGTTCCAGAGGGCCACACAATGAGCAGTTCTTC
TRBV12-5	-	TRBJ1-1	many	CASGLPGRWGMNTEAFF	TGTGCTAGTGGTCTCCCGGGTCGGTGGGGTATGAACACTGAAGCTTTCTTT
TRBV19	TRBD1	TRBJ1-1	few	CASSIGTAGGKNTEAFF	TGTGCCAGTAGTATAGGGACAGCAGGGGGTAAGAACACTGAAGCTTTCTTT
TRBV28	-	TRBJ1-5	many	CASSFAVGLLILLAQHF	TGTGCCAGCAGTTTCGCCGTTGGTCTGCTAATCCTGTTAGCCCAGCATTTT
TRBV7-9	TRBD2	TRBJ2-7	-	CASSLGGLAGYGEQYF	TGTGCCAGCAGCTTAGGGGGACTAGCGGGATATGGAGAGCAGTACTTC
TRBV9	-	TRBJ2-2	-	CASSVTRVTGELFF	TGTGCCAGCAGCGTTACCAGGGTCACCGGGGAGCTGTTTTTT
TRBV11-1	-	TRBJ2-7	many	CASSTDGSYEQYF	TGTGCCAGCAGCACGGACGGCTCCTACGAGCAGTACTTC
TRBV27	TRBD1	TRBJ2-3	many	CASSPSGGDTQYF	TGTGCCAGCAGTCCCTCAGGGGGCGATACGCAGTATTTT
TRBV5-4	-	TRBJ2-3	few	CASSSPDGIDTDTQYF	TGTGCCAGCAGCAGCCCGGACGGGATAGACACAGATACGCAGTATTTT
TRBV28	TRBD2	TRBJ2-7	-	CASSPALAGVEQYF	TGTGCCAGCAGTCCCGCGTTAGCGGGAGTGGAGCAGTACTTC
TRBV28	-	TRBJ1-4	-	CASSPGRAEKLFF	TGTGCCAGCAGTCCCGGACGGGCGGAAAAACTGTTTTTT
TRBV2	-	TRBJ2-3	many	CASSEGPPVPQYF	TGTGCCAGCAGTGAAGGACCGCCGGTCCCGCAGTATTTT
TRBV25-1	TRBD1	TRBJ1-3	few	CASSEYHRGSGNTIYF	TGTGCCAGCAGTGAATATCACAGGGGTTCGGGAAACACCATATATTTT
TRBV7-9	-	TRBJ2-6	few	CASSLLSSGANVLTF	TGTGCCAGCAGCTTACTCAGCTCTGGGGCCAACGTCCTGACTTTC
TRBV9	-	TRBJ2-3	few	CASSVAGTGVGSDTQYF	TGTGCCAGCAGCGTAGCCGGGACCGGTGTGGGCTCAGATACGCAGTATTTT
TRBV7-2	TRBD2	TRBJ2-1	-	CASSPLGGTSGKEEDEQFF	TGTGCCAGCAGCCCCCTCGGGGGGACTAGCGGGAAGGAGGAGGATGAGCAGTTCTTC
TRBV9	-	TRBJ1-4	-	CASSVGGGAVGEKLFF	TGTGCCAGCAGCGTAGGAGGAGGGGCGGTAGGGGAAAAACTGTTTTTT
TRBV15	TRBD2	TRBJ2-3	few	CATSRGTSGWDTQYF	TGTGCCACCAGCAGGGGGACTAGCGGGTGGGATACGCAGTATTTT
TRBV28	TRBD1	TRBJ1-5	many	CASSLLGGQGGDQPQHF	TGTGCCAGCAGTCTCTTAGGCGGGCAGGGGGGCGATCAGCCCCAGCATTTT
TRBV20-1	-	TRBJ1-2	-	CSASNRSNYGYTF	TGCAGTGCTAGTAACAGATCTAACTATGGCTACACCTTC
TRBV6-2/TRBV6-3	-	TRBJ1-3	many	CATRLTGSGNTIYF	TGTGCCACGCGACTAACAGGCTCTGGAAACACCATATATTTT
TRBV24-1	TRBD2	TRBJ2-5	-	CATMGGQETQYF	TGTGCCACCATGGGGGGGCAAGAGACCCAGTACTTC
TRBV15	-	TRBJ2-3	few	CATSRDLPDTQYF	TGTGCCACCAGCAGAGATCTCCCAGATACGCAGTATTTT
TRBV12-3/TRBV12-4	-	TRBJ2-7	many	CASRRDSFYEQYF	TGTGCCAGCAGGCGGGACTCCTTCTACGAGCAGTACTTC